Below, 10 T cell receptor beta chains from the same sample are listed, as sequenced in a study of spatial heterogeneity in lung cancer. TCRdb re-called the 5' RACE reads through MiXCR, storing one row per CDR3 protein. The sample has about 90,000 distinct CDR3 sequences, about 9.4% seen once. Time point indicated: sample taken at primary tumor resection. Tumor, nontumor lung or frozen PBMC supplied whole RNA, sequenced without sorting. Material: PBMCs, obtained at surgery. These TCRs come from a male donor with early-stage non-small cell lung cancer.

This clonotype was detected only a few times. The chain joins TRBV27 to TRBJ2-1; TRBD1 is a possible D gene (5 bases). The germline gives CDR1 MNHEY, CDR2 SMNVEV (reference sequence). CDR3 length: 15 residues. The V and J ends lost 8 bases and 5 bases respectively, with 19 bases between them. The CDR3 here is CASSRIRGSDNEQFF. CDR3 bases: TGTGCCAGCTCCAGGATAAGGGGCAGCGACAATGAGCAGTTCTTC.

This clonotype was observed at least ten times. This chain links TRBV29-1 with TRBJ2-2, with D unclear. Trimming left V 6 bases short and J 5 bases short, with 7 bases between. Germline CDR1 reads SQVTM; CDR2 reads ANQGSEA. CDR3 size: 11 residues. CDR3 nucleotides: TGCAGCGTCTTAGCAACCGGGGAGCTGTTTTTT. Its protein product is CSVLATGELFF.

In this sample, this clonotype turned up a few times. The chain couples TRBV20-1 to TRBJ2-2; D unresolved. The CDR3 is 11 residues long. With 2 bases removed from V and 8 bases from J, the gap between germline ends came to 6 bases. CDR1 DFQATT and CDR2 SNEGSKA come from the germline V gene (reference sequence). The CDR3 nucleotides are TGCAGTGCTAGATCCCGTGGGGAGCTGTTTTTT. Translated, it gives CSARSRGELFF.

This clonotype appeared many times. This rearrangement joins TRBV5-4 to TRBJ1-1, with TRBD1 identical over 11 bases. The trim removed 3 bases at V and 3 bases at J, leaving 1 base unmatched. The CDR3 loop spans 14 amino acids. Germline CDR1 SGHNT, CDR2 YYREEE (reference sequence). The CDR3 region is CASSSDRGHTEAFF. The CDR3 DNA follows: TGTGCCAGCAGCTCGGACAGGGGGCACACTGAAGCTTTCTTT.

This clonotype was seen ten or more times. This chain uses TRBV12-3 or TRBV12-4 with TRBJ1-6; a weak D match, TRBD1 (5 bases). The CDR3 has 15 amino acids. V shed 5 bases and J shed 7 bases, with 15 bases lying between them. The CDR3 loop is CASSAQGRENSPLHF. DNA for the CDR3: TGTGCCAGCAGTGCCCAGGGACGGGAGAATTCACCCCTCCACTTT.

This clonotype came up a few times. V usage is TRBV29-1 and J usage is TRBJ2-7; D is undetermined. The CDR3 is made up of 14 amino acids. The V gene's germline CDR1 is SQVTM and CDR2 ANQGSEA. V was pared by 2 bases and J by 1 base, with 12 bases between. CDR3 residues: CSVERWGESYEQYF. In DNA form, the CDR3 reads TGCAGCGTTGAAAGGTGGGGTGAGTCCTACGAGCAGTACTTC.

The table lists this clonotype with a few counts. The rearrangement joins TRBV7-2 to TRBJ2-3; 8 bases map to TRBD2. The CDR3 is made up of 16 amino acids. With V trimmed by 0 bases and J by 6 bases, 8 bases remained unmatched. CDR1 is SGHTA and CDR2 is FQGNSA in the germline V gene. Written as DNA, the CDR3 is TGTGCCAGCAGCTTAGCTAGCGGGATAAAAAAGGATACGCAGTATTTT. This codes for CASSLASGIKKDTQYF.

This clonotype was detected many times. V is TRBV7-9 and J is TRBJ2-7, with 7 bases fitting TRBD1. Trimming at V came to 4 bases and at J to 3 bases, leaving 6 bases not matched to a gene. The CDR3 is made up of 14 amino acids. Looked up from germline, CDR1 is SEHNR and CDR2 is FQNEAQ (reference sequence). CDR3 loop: CASSSPHRGYEQYF. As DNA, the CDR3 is TGTGCCAGCAGCTCCCCCCACAGGGGCTACGAGCAGTACTTC.

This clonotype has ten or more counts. DNA of the CDR3: TGTGCCAGCAGCTTACGGGTTACCGGGGAGCTGTTTTTT. It is translated as CASSLRVTGELFF. V gene TRBV7-3 combines with J gene TRBJ2-2; D gene ambiguous. In germline, CDR1 is SGHTA, CDR2 FQGTGA. Trimming pared 2 bases from V and 5 bases from J, leaving 6 bases between. CDR3 length equals 13 residues.

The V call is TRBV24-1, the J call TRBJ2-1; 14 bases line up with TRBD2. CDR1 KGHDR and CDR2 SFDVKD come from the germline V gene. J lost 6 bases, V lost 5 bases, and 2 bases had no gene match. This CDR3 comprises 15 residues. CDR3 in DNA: TGTGCCACCAGTGTGACTAGCGGGAGGGCCAATGAGCAGTTCTTC. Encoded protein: CATSVTSGRANEQFF.